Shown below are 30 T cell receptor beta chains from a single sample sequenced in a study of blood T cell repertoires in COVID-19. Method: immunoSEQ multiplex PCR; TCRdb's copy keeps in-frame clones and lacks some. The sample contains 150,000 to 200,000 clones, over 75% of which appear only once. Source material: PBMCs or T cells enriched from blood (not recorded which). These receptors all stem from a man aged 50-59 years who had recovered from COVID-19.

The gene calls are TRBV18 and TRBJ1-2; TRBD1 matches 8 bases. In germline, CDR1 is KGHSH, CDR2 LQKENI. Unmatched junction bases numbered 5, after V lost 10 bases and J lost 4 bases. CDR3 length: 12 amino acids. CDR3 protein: CATGQGSYGYTF. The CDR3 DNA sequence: TGTGCCACAGGACAGGGTAGCTATGGCTACACCTTC.

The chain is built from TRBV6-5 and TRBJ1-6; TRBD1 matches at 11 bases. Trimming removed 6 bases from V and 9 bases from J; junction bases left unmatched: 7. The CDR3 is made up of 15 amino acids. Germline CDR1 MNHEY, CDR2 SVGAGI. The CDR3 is CASRPGQGAGSPLHF. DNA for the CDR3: TGTGCCAGCAGACCCGGACAGGGGGCGGGTTCACCCCTCCACTTT.

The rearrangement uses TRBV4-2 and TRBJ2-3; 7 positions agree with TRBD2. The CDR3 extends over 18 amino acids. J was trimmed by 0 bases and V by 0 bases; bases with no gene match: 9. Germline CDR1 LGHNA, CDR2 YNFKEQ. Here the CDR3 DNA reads TGTGCCAGCAGCCAAGATTTAAGCGGGGCAACTAGCACAGATACGCAGTATTTT. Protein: CASSQDLSGATSTDTQYF.

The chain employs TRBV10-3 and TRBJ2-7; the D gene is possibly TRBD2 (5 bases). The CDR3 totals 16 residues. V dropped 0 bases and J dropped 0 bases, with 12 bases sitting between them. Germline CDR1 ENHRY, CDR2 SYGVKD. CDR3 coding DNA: TGTGCCATCAGTGAGTCCATCCGGGGTAGCTCCTACGAGCAGTACTTC. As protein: CAISESIRGSSYEQYF.

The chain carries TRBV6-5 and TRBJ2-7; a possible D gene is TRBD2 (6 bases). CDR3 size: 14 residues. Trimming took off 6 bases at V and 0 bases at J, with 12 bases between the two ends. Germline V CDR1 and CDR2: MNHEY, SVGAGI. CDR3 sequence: CASSYGLNSYEQYF. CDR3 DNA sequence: TGTGCCAGCAGCTACGGACTAAACTCCTACGAGCAGTACTTC.

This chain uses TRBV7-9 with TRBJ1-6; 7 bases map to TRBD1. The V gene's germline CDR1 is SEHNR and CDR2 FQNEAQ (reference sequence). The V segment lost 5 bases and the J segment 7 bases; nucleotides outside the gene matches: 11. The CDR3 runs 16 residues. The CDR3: CASSGERGQSNSPLHF. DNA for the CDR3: TGTGCCAGCAGCGGTGAACGGGGACAGTCCAATTCACCCCTCCACTTT.

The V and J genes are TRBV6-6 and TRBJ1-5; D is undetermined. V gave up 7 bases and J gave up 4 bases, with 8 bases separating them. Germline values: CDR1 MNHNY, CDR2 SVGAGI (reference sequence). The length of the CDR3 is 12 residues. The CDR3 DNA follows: TGTGCCAGCACCCCCTCGAATCAGCCCCAGCATTTT. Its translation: CASTPSNQPQHF.

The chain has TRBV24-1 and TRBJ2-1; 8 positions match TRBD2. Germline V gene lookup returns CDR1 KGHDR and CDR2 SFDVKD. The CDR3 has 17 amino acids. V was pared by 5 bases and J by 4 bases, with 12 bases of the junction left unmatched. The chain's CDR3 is CATSGYAGTSVYNEQFF. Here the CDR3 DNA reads TGTGCCACCAGTGGCTACGCCGGGACTAGTGTGTACAATGAGCAGTTCTTC.

As DNA, the CDR3 is TGTGCCAGCAGCCAATTAACGGGAGCTGAGGAGCTGTTTTTT. Translation: CASSQLTGAEELFF. V gene TRBV11-3 combines with J gene TRBJ2-2; a possible D gene is TRBD2 (6 bases). The V end was cut by 5 bases, the J end by 10 bases, with 17 bases between. The CDR3 extends over 14 amino acids. Per the germline V gene, CDR1 is SGHNT and CDR2 is YENEEA.

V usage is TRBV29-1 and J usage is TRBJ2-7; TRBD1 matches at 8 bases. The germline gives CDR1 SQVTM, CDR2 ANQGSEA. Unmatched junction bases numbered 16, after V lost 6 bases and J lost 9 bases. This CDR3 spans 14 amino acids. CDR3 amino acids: CSVLPGTGHPRQYF. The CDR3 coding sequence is TGCAGCGTACTGCCCGGGACAGGACACCCTAGGCAGTACTTC.

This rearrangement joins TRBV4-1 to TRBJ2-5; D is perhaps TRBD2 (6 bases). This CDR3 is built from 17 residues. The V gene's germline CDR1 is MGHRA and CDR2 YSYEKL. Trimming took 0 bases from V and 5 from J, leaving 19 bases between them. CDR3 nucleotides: TGCGCCAGCAGCCAAGATCGGGGAGCGGGTCTGGTTGAGACCCAGTACTTC. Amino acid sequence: CASSQDRGAGLVETQYF.

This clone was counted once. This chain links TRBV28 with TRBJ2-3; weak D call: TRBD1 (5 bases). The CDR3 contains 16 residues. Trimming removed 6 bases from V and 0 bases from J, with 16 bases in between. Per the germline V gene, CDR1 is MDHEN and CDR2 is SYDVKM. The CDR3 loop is CASREPSGMSTDTQYF. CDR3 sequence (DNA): TGTGCCAGCAGAGAACCTTCAGGGATGAGCACAGATACGCAGTATTTT. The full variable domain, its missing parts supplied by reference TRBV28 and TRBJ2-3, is DVKVTQSSRYLVKRTGEKVFLECVQDMDHENMFWYRQDPGLGLRLIYFSYDVKMKEKGDIPEGYSVSREKKERFSLILESASTNQTSMYLCASREPSGMSTDTQYFGPGTRLTVL.

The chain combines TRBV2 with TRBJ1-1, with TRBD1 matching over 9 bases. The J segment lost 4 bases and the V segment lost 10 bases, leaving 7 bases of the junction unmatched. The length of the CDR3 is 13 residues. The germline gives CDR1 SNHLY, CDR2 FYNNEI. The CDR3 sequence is CATKIQGATEAFF. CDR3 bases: TGTGCCACCAAGATACAGGGGGCCACTGAAGCTTTCTTT.

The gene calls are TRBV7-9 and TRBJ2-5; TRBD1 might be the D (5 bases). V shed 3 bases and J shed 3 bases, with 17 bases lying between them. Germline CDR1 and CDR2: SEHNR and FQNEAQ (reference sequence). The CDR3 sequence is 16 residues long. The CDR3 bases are TGTGCCAGCAGCTTTTACGGACAAGCAAAGGAAGAGACCCAGTACTTC. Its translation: CASSFYGQAKEETQYF.

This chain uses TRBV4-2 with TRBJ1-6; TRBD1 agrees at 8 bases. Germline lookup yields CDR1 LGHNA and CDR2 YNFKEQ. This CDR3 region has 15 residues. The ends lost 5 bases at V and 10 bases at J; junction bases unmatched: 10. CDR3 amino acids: CASSFRTGLNSPLHF. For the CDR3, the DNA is TGTGCCAGCAGCTTCCGGACAGGGTTGAACTCACCCCTCCACTTT.

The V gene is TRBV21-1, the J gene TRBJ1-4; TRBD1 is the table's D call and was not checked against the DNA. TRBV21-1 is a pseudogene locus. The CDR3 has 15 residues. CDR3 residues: CASSKEVGATEKLFF. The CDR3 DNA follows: TGTGCCAGCAGCAAAGAGGTGGGGGCGACTGAAAAACTGTTTTTT.

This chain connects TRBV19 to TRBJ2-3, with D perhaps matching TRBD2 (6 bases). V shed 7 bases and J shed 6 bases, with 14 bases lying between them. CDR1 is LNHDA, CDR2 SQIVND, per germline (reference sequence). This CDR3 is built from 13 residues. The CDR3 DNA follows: TGTGCCAGTAATTTTGGTAGCGGTGATACGCAGTATTTT. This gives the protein CASNFGSGDTQYF.

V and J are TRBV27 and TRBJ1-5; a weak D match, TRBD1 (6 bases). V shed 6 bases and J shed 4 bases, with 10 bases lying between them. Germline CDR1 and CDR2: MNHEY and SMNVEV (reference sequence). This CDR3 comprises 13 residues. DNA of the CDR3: TGTGCCAGCAGGAGGGGGGGGAATCAGCCCCAGCATTTT. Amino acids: CASRRGGNQPQHF.

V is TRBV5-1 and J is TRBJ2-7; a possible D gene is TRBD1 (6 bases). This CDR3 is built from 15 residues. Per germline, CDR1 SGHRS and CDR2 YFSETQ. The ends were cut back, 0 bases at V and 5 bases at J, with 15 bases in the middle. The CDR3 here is CASSLENPRGHEQYF. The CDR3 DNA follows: TGCGCCAGCAGCTTGGAAAATCCCAGGGGCCACGAGCAGTACTTC.

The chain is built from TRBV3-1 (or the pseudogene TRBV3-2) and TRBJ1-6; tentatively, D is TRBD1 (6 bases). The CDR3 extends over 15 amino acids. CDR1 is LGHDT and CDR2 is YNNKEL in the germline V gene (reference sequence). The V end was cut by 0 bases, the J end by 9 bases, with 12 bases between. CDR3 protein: CASSQEGQGGSPLHF. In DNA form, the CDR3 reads TGTGCCAGCAGCCAAGAGGGTCAAGGGGGTTCACCCCTCCACTTT.

CDR3: CASSYWQGYQETQYF. As DNA, the CDR3 is TGTGCCAGCAGTTATTGGCAGGGCTACCAAGAGACCCAGTACTTC. The chain is built from TRBV6-2 or TRBV6-3 and TRBJ2-5; tentative D call: TRBD1 (5 bases). Germline CDR1 and CDR2: MNHEY and SVGEGT. The CDR3 is 15 amino acids. Between the trimmed V and J ends, which lost 3 bases and 0 bases, there was a span of 11 bases.

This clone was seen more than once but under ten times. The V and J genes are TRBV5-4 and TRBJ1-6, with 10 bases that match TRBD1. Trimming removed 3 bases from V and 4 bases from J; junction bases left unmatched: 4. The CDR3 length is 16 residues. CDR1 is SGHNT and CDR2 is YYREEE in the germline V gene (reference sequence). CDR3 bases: TGTGCCAGCAGCTCTGGACAGGGGGAATATAATTCACCCCTCCACTTT. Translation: CASSSGQGEYNSPLHF.

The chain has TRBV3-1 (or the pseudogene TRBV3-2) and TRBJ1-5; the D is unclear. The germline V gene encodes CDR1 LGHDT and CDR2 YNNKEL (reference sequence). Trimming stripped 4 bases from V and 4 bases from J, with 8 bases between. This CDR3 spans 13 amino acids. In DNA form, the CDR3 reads TGTGCCAGCAGCCGGGCAGAAAATCAGCCCCAGCATTTT. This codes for CASSRAENQPQHF.

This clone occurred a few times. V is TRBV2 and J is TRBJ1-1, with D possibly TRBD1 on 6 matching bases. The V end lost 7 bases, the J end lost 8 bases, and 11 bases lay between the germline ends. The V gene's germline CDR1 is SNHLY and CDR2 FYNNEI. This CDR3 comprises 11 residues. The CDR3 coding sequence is TGTGCCAGCACCCTAACAGGGGAAGCTTTCTTT. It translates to CASTLTGEAFF.

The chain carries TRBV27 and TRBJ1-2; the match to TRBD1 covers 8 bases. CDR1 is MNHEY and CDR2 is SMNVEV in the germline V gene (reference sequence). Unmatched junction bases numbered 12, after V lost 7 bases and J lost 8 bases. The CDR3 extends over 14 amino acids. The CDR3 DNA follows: TGTGCCAGCACCGAACGCCAGGGGGCGATGGGCTACACCTTC. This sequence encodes CASTERQGAMGYTF.

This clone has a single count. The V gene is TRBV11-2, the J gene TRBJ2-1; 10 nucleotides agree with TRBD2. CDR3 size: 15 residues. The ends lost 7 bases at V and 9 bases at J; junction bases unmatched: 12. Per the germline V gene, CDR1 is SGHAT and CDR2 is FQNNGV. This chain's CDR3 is CASTLGAGGPSEQFF. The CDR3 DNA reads TGTGCCAGCACCCTTGGAGCGGGAGGGCCGAGTGAGCAGTTCTTC.

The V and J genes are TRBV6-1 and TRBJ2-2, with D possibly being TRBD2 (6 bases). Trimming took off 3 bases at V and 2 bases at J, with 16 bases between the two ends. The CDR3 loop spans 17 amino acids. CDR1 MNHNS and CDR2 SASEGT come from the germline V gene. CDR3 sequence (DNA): TGTGCCAGCAGTGATGTCGCTTTAGCGGCTAACACCGGGGAGCTGTTTTTT. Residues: CASSDVALAANTGELFF.

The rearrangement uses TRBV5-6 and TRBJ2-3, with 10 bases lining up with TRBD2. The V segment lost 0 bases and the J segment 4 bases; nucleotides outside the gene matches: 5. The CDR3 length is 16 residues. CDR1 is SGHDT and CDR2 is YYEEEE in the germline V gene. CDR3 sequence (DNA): TGTGCCAGCAGCTTGGTGAGCGGGGGGGCAGCAGATACGCAGTATTTT. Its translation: CASSLVSGGAADTQYF.

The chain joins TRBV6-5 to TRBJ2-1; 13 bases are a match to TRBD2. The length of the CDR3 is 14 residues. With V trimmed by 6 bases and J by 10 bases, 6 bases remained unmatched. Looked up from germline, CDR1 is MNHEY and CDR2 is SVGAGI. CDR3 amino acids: CASRGLAGTGEQFF. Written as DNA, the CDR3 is TGTGCCAGCAGGGGACTAGCGGGGACCGGAGAGCAGTTCTTC.

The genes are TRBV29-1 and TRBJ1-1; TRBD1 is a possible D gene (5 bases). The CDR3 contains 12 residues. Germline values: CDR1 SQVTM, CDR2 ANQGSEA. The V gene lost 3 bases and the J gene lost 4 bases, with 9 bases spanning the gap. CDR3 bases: TGCAGCGTTGATGACAGCAGCACTGAAGCTTTCTTT. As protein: CSVDDSSTEAFF.